This TCR beta chain was identified in a study of T cell repertoires in cytomegalovirus infection. Study details: Through public TCR beta signatures, both CMV infection and matching HLA type were indicated. General observations from the study: Cumulative frequency of public TCR beta families picked out carriers of CMV plus the relevant HLA.

The V end was cut by 4 bases, the J end by 4 bases, with 13 bases between. In germline, CDR1 is MDHEN, CDR2 SYDVKM. The CDR3 extends over 14 amino acids. Turning to this clonotype: Its antigen is not identified.

Via MiXCR, TCRdb re-called the reads, giving one row per CDR3 protein. The sample includes about 83,000 distinct CDR3 sequences, 25% to 30% of them seen just once. The chain recombines TRBV28 with TRBJ1-1, with D uncertain. The clonotype originates from a human donor in good health (CMV status not recorded). Some clones in this sample may be carry-over from other donors' samples. The sample here was CD8+ T cells from cultured PBMCs, taken from culture after CMV antigen stimulation. CDR3 bases: TGTGCCAGCAGTTGGGCTCCACGGGGCACTGAAGCTTTCTTT. Translated, it gives CASSWAPRGTEAFF. Looking up the rest from reference TRBV28 and TRBJ1-1 gives the full variable domain: DVKVTQSSRYLVKRTGEKVFLECVQDMDHENMFWYRQDPGLGLRLIYFSYDVKMKEKGDIPEGYSVSREKKERFSLILESASTNQTSMYLCASSWAPRGTEAFFGQGTRLTVV.